This record covers a single T cell receptor beta chain. The antigen remains undetermined. Built from TCR beta cDNA, the libraries had unique molecular identifiers in them. One entry per CDR3 protein results from TCRdb running MiXCR on the PCR reads. Among hundreds of thousands of distinct CDR3 sequences, around 47% were seen once, and the ten largest hold about 1.5%. The source of the sample is a study of post-analysis software for immune sequencing data. Study conclusions and caveats: Among 5 or 6 TRBV segments more frequent in patients than controls were TRBV5-6, TRBV5-1 and TRBV20-1. Controls had significantly higher normalized Chao1 diversity than multiple sclerosis patients.

The germline CDR1 and CDR2 sequences are MNHNS and SASEGT. Trimming left V 0 bases short and J 7 bases short, with 9 bases between. The CDR3 is 13 amino acids. This TCR came from a girl aged 5-17 years with multiple sclerosis. Material: blood. This chain joins TRBV6-1 and TRBJ2-5; D is possibly TRBD2 (6 bases). The CDR3 sequence: CASSEAGRGTQYF. The CDR3 DNA reads TGTGCCAGCAGTGAAGCAGGGCGGGGGACCCAGTACTTC.